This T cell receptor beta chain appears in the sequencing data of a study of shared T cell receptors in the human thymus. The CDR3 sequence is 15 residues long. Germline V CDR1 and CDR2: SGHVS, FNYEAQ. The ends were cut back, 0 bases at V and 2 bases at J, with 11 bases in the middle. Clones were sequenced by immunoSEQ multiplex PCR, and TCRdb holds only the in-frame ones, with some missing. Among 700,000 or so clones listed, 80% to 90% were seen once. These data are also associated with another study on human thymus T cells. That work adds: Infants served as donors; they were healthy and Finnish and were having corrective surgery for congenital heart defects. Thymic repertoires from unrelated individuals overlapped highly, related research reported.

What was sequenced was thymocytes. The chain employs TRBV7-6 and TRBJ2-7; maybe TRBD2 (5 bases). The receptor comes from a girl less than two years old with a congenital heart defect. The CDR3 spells CASSLARAPAYEQYF. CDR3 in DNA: TGTGCCAGCAGCTTAGCGCGGGCGCCTGCCTACGAGCAGTACTTC.